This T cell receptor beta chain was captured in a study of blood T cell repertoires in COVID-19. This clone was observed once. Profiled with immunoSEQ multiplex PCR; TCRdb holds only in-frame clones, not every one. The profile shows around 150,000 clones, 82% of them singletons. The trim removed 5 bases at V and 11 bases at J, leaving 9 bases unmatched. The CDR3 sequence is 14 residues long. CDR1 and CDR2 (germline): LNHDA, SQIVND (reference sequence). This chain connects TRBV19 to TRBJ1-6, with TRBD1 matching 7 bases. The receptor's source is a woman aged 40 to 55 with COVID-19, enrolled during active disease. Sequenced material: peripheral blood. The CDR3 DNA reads TGTGCCAGTAGTCAGGCAGGGGGTAGGACACCCCTCCACTTT. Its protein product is CASSQAGGRTPLHF.